This T cell receptor (beta chain) was obtained from a study of graft-versus-host responses after intestinal transplantation (dated by TCRdb to about 2021). Background for the entire study: Multivisceral, liver-intestinal, or isolated intestinal transplants were received by the recipients. Anti-thymocyte globulin induction was given to all recipients, followed by maintenance tacrolimus and steroids for roughly 3 years. Bulk TCR-beta CDR3 sequencing was used to track graft-versus-host and host-versus-graft alloreactive T cell clones in the graft, circulation and bone marrow after intestinal transplantation. The cohort enrolled 20 to 30 intestinal transplant recipients including one retransplant, and a few patients lacking pretransplant specimens were excluded. Alloreactive clones were identified by sequencing pre-transplant mixed lymphocyte reaction products and comparing these products with unstimulated pre-transplant donor and recipient T cells. Rather than going through the commercial service, samples from a few later patients were sequenced in-house on an Illumina MiSeq and processed with MiXCR. Donor T cell macrochimerism was defined as a peak of at least 4% donor T cells among recipient peripheral blood mononuclear cells.

As encoded in the germline V gene (reference sequence), CDR1 is SGHNT while CDR2 is YYREEE. Here V drops 5 bases and J drops 11 bases, and the junction holds 23 bases not matched to any gene. Spanning cysteine to phenylalanine, the CDR3 consists of 17 amino acids. The CDR3 DNA has 51 bases and is translated from base 1. The protocol used for the library was the immunoSEQ multiplex PCR assay. For most patients, genomic DNA was isolated with the Qiagen DNeasy Blood and Tissue Kit and sent frozen to Adaptive Biotechnologies for TCR sequencing. High-throughput TCR-beta CDR3 sequencing of genomic DNA from most patients was performed by Adaptive Biotechnologies. On the authors' methods: Adaptive's ImmunoSEQ software supplied the TCR sequencing data for 15 to 20 patients, while MiXCR and VDJtools were used to process a few other patients. To correct CD4 versus CD8 sorting errors, sequences present in both subsets at a frequency ratio below 5:1 were removed. CDR3 nucleotide sequences shared between donor and recipient were removed because their origin could not be assigned. To count as alloreactive, a clone needed at least 2-fold expansion over unstimulated cells and a minimum CFSE-low frequency of 0.002% (template counts) or 0.001% (read counts). A clone was considered mappable if detected in the sequenced pre-transplant spleen, lymph node, or MLR CFSE-low populations of the donor or recipient. Cumulative frequency of alloreactive clones was calculated as a percentage of all sequences weighted by copy number. Here the immuneACCESS table is served through TCRdb, limited to in-frame sequences with V and J called. Missing clones are a known gap in these copies; in checked studies unresolved V genes cover under half, and the rest lacks a known reason. V and J calls and clone size follow that table, whereas D and trimming were derived from the DNA. The sample table lists around 6,000 clones, roughly 30% of them with a count of one. The top ten constitute 5% to 7% of the sample.

Comment on this clone: Base qualities are not provided; no much larger clone lies one nucleotide away.

Taken with the paper, the label for time point translates to: cells obtained before transplantation from donor or recipient. Mixed lymphocyte reactions plated approximately 200,000 CFSE-labeled pre-transplant responders with approximately 200,000 irradiated violet-dye-labeled stimulators and were cultured for about six days. After the mixed lymphocyte reaction, proliferating CD3+CD4+CFSE-low and CD3+CD8+CFSE-low responder cells were FACS-sorted on a BD Influx sorter. Broad study findings and their caveats: The relatively low number and heterogeneity of intestinal transplant patients limited the conclusions. Early after transplant, peak levels of circulating GvH clones were associated with declines in HvG clones. Patients with donor T cell macrochimerism had high GvH to HvG T cell clonal ratios in their allografts. GvH clones were found in recipient bone marrow, and some of the GvH clones appeared earlier in ileal mucosa or blood, which is consistent with an intestinal mucosal origin.

The rearranged chain carries TRBV5-4 and TRBJ2-5; 8 nucleotides in the junction match TRBD2. This clonotype was sampled from a human patient who was an organ donor for intestinal transplantation. The specimen was alloreactive CD4+ T cells from a mixed lymphocyte reaction culture, collected before transplantation. This specimen's cell subset or site label, interpreted: CFSE-low proliferating T cells sorted from approximately 6-day pre-transplant mixed lymphocyte reaction (GvH or HvG direction). CDR3 sequence: CASRDFAGLVAQERQYF. DNA sequence: TGTGCCAGCAGAGACTTTGCGGGACTAGTAGCCCAAGAGAGACAGTACTTC. The reference TRBV5-4 and TRBJ2-5 proteins fill in what lies around the CDR3, so the full variable domain reads ETGVTQSPTHLIKTRGQQVTLRCSSQSGHNTVSWYQQALGQGPQFIFQYYREEENGRGNFPPRFSGLQFPNYSSELNVNALELDDSALYLCASRDFAGLVAQERQYFGPGTRLLVL.